This TCR beta chain was captured by sequencing in a study of blood T cells in healthy people across ages. A second PCR of 7 to 11 cycles used a sample-barcoded 5' primer and a J-beta primer mix. All cDNA molecules were each tagged by a template-switch adaptor with 12 random nucleotides. TCRdb fed the 5' RACE reads into MiXCR, producing one record per CDR3 protein. In the table there are almost 800,000 distinct CDR3 sequences, roughly 64% of which are singletons. The CDR3 loop spans 15 amino acids. Germline V gene data show CDR1 as KGHSH and CDR2 as LQKENI. Germline trimming cut 3 bases from V and 2 bases from J; bases unmatched to any gene: 5.

The receptor was derived from a man younger than 45 in good health. The V gene is TRBV18, the J gene TRBJ2-3; 7 bases line up with TRBD2. Sequencing was carried out using blood. The CDR3 spells CASSPASGITDTQYF. DNA for the CDR3: TGTGCCAGCTCACCGGCTAGCGGAATCACAGATACGCAGTATTTT.